The rows below give T cell receptor beta chains drawn from one sample of a study of CD8 T cells in ankylosing spondylitis. TCRdb reprocessed the 5' RACE reads via MiXCR and lists one record per CDR3 protein. The sample consists of about 540,000 distinct CDR3 sequences, over 9.5% of them appearing once. Sequenced input: blood, either unsorted or a sorted T cell fraction (not recorded which). These receptors were taken from a male donor with ankylosing spondylitis. Both conserved end residues are part of each CDR3. The D gene is left open where the match is weak. Some rows mark clone size as missing; the rest say once, few, many or name a class of expanded clone.

NA,TRBV18,TRBJ2-2,NA,CASSRGPDTGELFF,TGTGCCAGCTCACGCGGTCCGGACACCGGGGAGCTGTTTTTT
NA,TRBV6-2/TRBV6-3,TRBJ1-6,NA,CASSFQSDSPLHF,TGTGCCAGCAGTTTCCAGTCGGATTCACCCCTCCACTTT
NA,TRBV5-1,TRBJ2-3,NA,CASSLGTFADTQYF,TGCGCCAGCAGCTTGGGGACCTTTGCAGATACGCAGTATTTT
TRBD1,TRBV7-2,TRBJ2-7,NA,CASSPRTGGDYEQYF,TGTGCCAGCAGCCCCCGGACAGGTGGCGACTACGAGCAGTACTTC
NA,TRBV5-6,TRBJ1-5,few,CASSFSGTGRLDQPQHF,TGTGCCAGCAGCTTTTCCGGCACAGGGAGGTTGGATCAGCCCCAGCATTTT
TRBD1,TRBV30,TRBJ1-5,NA,CAWSVGQGATWAQHF,TGTGCCTGGAGTGTAGGACAGGGGGCAACCTGGGCCCAGCATTTT
TRBD1,TRBV19,TRBJ2-3,few,CASSIPGQGTDTQYF,TGTGCCAGTAGTATTCCGGGACAGGGCACAGATACGCAGTATTTT
TRBD1,TRBV18,TRBJ2-2,many,CASSPPPGQGTGELFF,TGTGCCAGCTCACCACCTCCGGGACAGGGGACAGGGGAGCTGTTTTTT
NA,TRBV12-3/TRBV12-4,TRBJ2-3,NA,CASKEVGDTQYF,TGTGCCAGCAAGGAAGTTGGAGATACGCAGTATTTT
NA,TRBV12-3/TRBV12-4,TRBJ2-3,many,CASSNRRITQYF,TGTGCCAGCAGTAATAGGCGGATCACGCAGTATTTT
NA,TRBV20-1,TRBJ1-2,NA,CSASPETNYGYTF,TGCAGTGCTAGTCCGGAGACTAACTATGGCTACACCTTC
NA,TRBV12-3/TRBV12-4,TRBJ1-1,many,CASSVLKSTEAFF,TGTGCCAGCAGTGTATTGAAAAGCACTGAAGCTTTCTTT
TRBD1,TRBV5-1,TRBJ2-1,NA,CASSTGTGRGHEQFF,TGCGCCAGCAGCACCGGGACAGGGAGAGGTCATGAGCAGTTCTTC
NA,TRBV20-1,TRBJ2-1,many,CSVLTISSYNEQFF,TGCAGTGTTCTGACTATTTCCTCCTACAATGAGCAGTTCTTC
NA,TRBV2,TRBJ2-1,NA,CASSEVEGTYNEQFF,TGTGCCAGCAGTGAAGTGGAGGGGACCTACAATGAGCAGTTCTTC
TRBD1,TRBV12-3/TRBV12-4,TRBJ1-2,NA,CASTLADRVGYTF,TGTGCCAGCACTCTAGCGGACAGGGTTGGCTACACCTTC
TRBD1,TRBV5-6,TRBJ2-1,few,CASSFRDRAPRDEQFF,TGTGCCAGCAGCTTCCGGGACAGGGCCCCAAGGGATGAGCAGTTCTTC
NA,TRBV18,TRBJ2-2,NA,CASSPLTVLPGTGELFF,TGTGCCAGCTCACCGCTGACAGTTCTCCCAGGCACCGGGGAGCTGTTTTTT
NA,TRBV5-1,TRBJ2-5,few,CASSLFAQKETQYF,TGCGCCAGCAGCTTGTTCGCTCAGAAAGAGACCCAGTACTTC
TRBD2,TRBV5-1,TRBJ2-5,NA,CASRPTSGQETQYF,TGCGCCAGCAGGCCGACTAGCGGACAAGAGACCCAGTACTTC
TRBD1,TRBV6-5,TRBJ1-2,NA,CASSYSRGHNYGYTF,TGTGCCAGCAGTTACTCGAGGGGGCACAACTATGGCTACACCTTC
NA,TRBV14,TRBJ2-7,many,CASSQGSNPHYEQYF,TGTGCCAGCAGCCAGGGGTCGAATCCGCACTACGAGCAGTACTTC
NA,TRBV6-6,TRBJ1-4,NA,CASSGILGEKLFF,TGTGCCAGCAGTGGGATTCTAGGCGAAAAACTGTTTTTT
NA,TRBV5-1,TRBJ2-2,many,CASSLVGLVNGELFF,TGCGCCAGCAGCTTGGTCGGGCTGGTCAACGGGGAGCTGTTTTTT
NA,TRBV24-1,TRBJ2-3,many,CATATVPDTQYF,TGTGCCACCGCGACAGTGCCAGATACGCAGTATTTT
TRBD1,TRBV12-3/TRBV12-4,TRBJ1-4,few,CASSLPTGIGEKLFF,TGTGCCAGCAGTCTCCCGACAGGGATAGGTGAAAAACTGTTTTTT
NA,TRBV13,TRBJ2-1,few,CASSSGGRGSYNEQFF,TGTGCCAGCAGCTCTGGGGGGCGGGGGTCCTACAATGAGCAGTTCTTC
NA,TRBV20-1,TRBJ1-4,NA,CSARPGQSDEKLFF,TGCAGTGCTAGACCTGGACAGTCGGATGAAAAACTGTTTTTT
TRBD2,TRBV7-4,TRBJ2-1,few,CASSLARGMFLGTSGTYSYNEQFF,TGTGCCAGCAGCTTAGCGAGGGGTATGTTCTTAGGGACTAGCGGGACCTACTCCTACAATGAGCAGTTCTTC
TRBD1,TRBV19,TRBJ1-5,NA,CASSTYRGPVNQPQHF,TGTGCCAGTAGTACATACAGGGGCCCAGTGAATCAGCCCCAGCATTTT
TRBD1,TRBV12-3/TRBV12-4,TRBJ2-5,few,CASSFLPGQGPGETQYF,TGTGCCAGCAGTTTCCTACCGGGACAGGGACCCGGAGAGACCCAGTACTTC
NA,TRBV7-2,TRBJ2-3,NA,CASSPGWADTQYF,TGTGCCAGCAGCCCGGGATGGGCAGATACGCAGTATTTT
TRBD2,TRBV20-1,TRBJ2-4,few,CSARQMPKTPTSGRIAKNIQYF,TGCAGTGCTAGACAGATGCCCAAAACTCCGACTAGCGGGAGGATAGCCAAAAACATTCAGTACTTC
NA,TRBV6-1,TRBJ2-3,few,CASSKGTTPDTQYF,TGTGCCAGCAGTAAGGGGACCACTCCTGATACGCAGTATTTT
TRBD2,TRBV7-2,TRBJ2-3,few,CASSLVAGGLDTQYF,TGTGCCAGCAGCTTAGTCGCGGGGGGTCTCGATACGCAGTATTTT
TRBD1,TRBV7-7,TRBJ1-1,NA,CASSPVGLTGEAFF,TGTGCCAGCAGCCCAGTGGGCCTGACAGGGGAAGCTTTCTTT
NA,TRBV5-1,TRBJ2-5,many,CASSLIPGETQYF,TGCGCCAGCAGCTTGATTCCGGGGGAGACCCAGTACTTC
TRBD1,TRBV11-3,TRBJ2-3,NA,CASSSTGGFTDTQYF,TGTGCCAGCAGCTCCACAGGGGGCTTCACAGATACGCAGTATTTT
NA,TRBV5-1,TRBJ2-3,many,CASELGGTQYF,TGCGCCAGCGAGCTCGGGGGTACGCAGTATTTT
NA,TRBV12-3/TRBV12-4,TRBJ1-2,NA,CASSPIQNYGYTF,TGTGCCAGCAGTCCTATTCAGAACTATGGCTACACCTTC
TRBD2,TRBV28,TRBJ2-1,few,CASSFYGGGYNEQFF,TGTGCCAGCAGTTTTTATGGGGGGGGATACAATGAGCAGTTCTTC
TRBD1,TRBV7-9,TRBJ2-4,few,CASSHRGRTHIQYF,TGTGCCAGCAGCCACAGGGGGAGGACGCACATTCAGTACTTC
NA,TRBV7-9,TRBJ1-2,NA,CASSGVTGNYGYTF,TGTGCCAGCAGCGGGGTGACGGGCAACTATGGCTACACCTTC
NA,TRBV5-1,TRBJ2-3,NA,CASSPRGDGGADTQYF,TGCGCCAGCAGCCCCCGAGGGGATGGGGGCGCAGATACGCAGTATTTT